A single sample is the source of the 2 T cell receptor beta chains below, sequenced in a study of blood T cell repertoires in COVID-19. Libraries were prepared by immunoSEQ multiplex PCR; TCRdb keeps only in-frame clonotypes and omits some of them. The sample carries approximately 340,000 clones, over 70% recorded once. The material sequenced was peripheral blood. Receptors originate from a man aged 25-45 years with active or convalescent COVID-19.

This chain connects TRBV6-5 to TRBJ2-3; possibly TRBD2 for D (5 bases). With 0 bases removed from V and 1 base from J, the gap between germline ends came to 8 bases. CDR1 is MNHEY and CDR2 is SVGAGI in the germline V gene. The CDR3 covers 15 residues. CDR3 amino acids: CASSYSPGGTDTQYF. The CDR3 nucleotides read TGTGCCAGCAGTTACTCGCCCGGGGGCACAGATACGCAGTATTTT.

The rearrangement joins TRBV7-2 to TRBJ2-1; 8 positions match TRBD1. The CDR3 totals 16 residues. Germline V lookup: CDR1 SGHTA, CDR2 FQGNSA. J lost 2 bases, V lost 7 bases, and 10 bases had no gene match. For the CDR3, the DNA is TGTGCCAGCACCACTCAGGGGGCGCGGCCCTACAATGAGCAGTTCTTC. Amino acids: CASTTQGARPYNEQFF.